Listed below are T cell receptor beta chains from one sample, sequenced in a study of cytomegalovirus exposure and HLA in healthy donors. Repertoires were generated with immunoSEQ multiplex PCR, while TCRdb's copy carries only in-frame clones and drops some. The profile shows approximately 120,000 clones, 89% of them singletons. The sequenced sample consisted of PBMCs. The origin of the receptors is a woman aged 18-29 years in good health and CMV-seronegative. CDR3s include the opening cysteine and the closing phenylalanine or tryptophan. D genes are given only for firm matches. The size entry is marked missing in some rows and otherwise reads once, few, many or a size class.

V: TRBV12-5; D: TRBD1; length: 14; size: -; J: TRBJ2-7; CDR3: CASGLFGQGDEQYF; DNA: TGTGCTAGTGGTTTGTTCGGACAGGGGGACGAGCAGTACTTC
V: TRBV30; D: -; length: 14; size: once; J: TRBJ2-7; CDR3: CAWTPGVGGYEQYF; DNA: TGTGCCTGGACCCCAGGAGTCGGGGGCTACGAGCAGTACTTC
V: TRBV25-1; D: -; length: 15; size: -; J: TRBJ1-1; CDR3: CASSEYDPGRNEAFF; DNA: TGTGCCAGCAGTGAATACGACCCCGGGAGGAATGAAGCTTTCTTT
V: TRBV27; D: TRBD1; length: 13; size: -; J: TRBJ2-1; CDR3: CASSFGTGNEQFF; DNA: TGTGCCAGCAGTTTTGGGACAGGTAATGAGCAGTTCTTC
V: TRBV7-9; D: TRBD1; length: 19; size: -; J: TRBJ2-6; CDR3: CASSLPPGTGRSGANVLTF; DNA: TGTGCCAGCAGCTTACCTCCTGGGACAGGTCGCTCTGGGGCCAACGTCCTGACTTTC
V: TRBV7-6; D: TRBD2; length: 17; size: -; J: TRBJ2-3; CDR3: CASSLAKGAGGGDTQYF; DNA: TGTGCCAGCAGCTTAGCGAAGGGAGCGGGAGGAGGGGATACGCAGTATTTT
V: TRBV5-1; D: TRBD2; length: 16; size: -; J: TRBJ2-2; CDR3: CASSSTSVGNTGELFF; DNA: TGCGCCAGCAGCTCTACTAGCGTCGGGAACACCGGGGAGCTGTTTTTT
V: TRBV7-8; D: -; length: 14; size: -; J: TRBJ2-5; CDR3: CASSFSPGGETQYF; DNA: TGTGCCAGCAGCTTCAGTCCAGGAGGGGAGACCCAGTACTTC
V: TRBV2; D: -; length: 15; size: -; J: TRBJ2-3; CDR3: CASSENILFTDTQYF; DNA: TGTGCCAGCAGTGAGAACATATTGTTCACAGATACGCAGTATTTT
V: TRBV2; D: TRBD1; length: 14; size: few; J: TRBJ2-1; CDR3: CASRDGTAYNEQFF; DNA: TGTGCCAGCAGGGACGGGACAGCCTACAATGAGCAGTTCTTC
V: TRBV7-9; D: -; length: 12; size: -; J: TRBJ2-1; CDR3: CASSLSRHEQFF; DNA: TGTGCCAGCAGCCTATCCAGGCATGAGCAGTTCTTC
V: TRBV6-6; D: TRBD2; length: 16; size: -; J: TRBJ2-7; CDR3: CASSYYGTSGDYEQYF; DNA: TGTGCCAGCAGTTATTACGGGACTAGCGGTGACTACGAGCAGTACTTC
V: TRBV5-6; D: -; length: 13; size: -; J: TRBJ1-2; CDR3: CASSLDRSFGYTF; DNA: TGTGCCAGCAGCTTGGACAGGTCCTTCGGCTACACCTTC
V: TRBV5-1; D: TRBD1; length: 15; size: -; J: TRBJ2-7; CDR3: CASSSQGLVMDEQYF; DNA: TGCGCCAGCAGCTCACAGGGGCTAGTCATGGACGAGCAGTACTTC
V: TRBV12-5; D: -; length: 16; size: once; J: TRBJ2-1; CDR3: CASGLVQTKSRNEQFF; DNA: TGTGCTAGTGGTTTGGTACAAACGAAGTCCCGCAATGAGCAGTTCTTC
V: TRBV2; D: TRBD2; length: 16; size: -; J: TRBJ2-2; CDR3: CASKANSGTYTGELFF; DNA: TGTGCCAGCAAGGCAAATAGCGGGACATACACCGGGGAGCTGTTTTTT